The T cell receptor beta chain described here comes from a study of blood T cell repertoires in COVID-19. Germline V CDR1 and CDR2: SGHTA, FQGNSA. Trimming removed 1 base from V and 1 base from J, with 4 bases in between. CDR3 length: 13 residues. Clones were sequenced by immunoSEQ multiplex PCR, and TCRdb holds only the in-frame ones, with some missing. Of more than 35,000 clones in the sample, over 75% were seen once. The sequenced sample was peripheral blood. The clonotype comes from a man aged 55 to 70 with active COVID-19. The V and J genes are TRBV7-2 and TRBJ2-5; D is ambiguous. The CDR3 spells CASSLGPQETQYF. The DNA of the CDR3 is TGTGCCAGCAGCTTAGGGCCCCAAGAGACCCAGTACTTC.